Presented here are 31 T cell receptor beta chains from one specimen sequenced in a study of shared clonotypes between healthy human individuals. Measured with immunoSEQ multiplex PCR; TCRdb has only the in-frame clones, and not every one. Here the sample spans hundreds of thousands of clones, 55% to 75% being singletons. The sample comprised memory CD4+ T cells sorted from blood. Indicated subset: CD45RA-negative fraction. These receptors were taken from a woman in her 30s in good health.

The chain carries TRBV28 and TRBJ1-5; D is undetermined. The V and J ends lost 6 bases and 3 bases respectively, with 15 bases between them. CDR3 length: 15 residues. Germline loops: CDR1 MDHEN, CDR2 SYDVKM. The CDR3 DNA reads as TGTGCCAGCAGCTACATACAGAACCTCAATCAGCCCCAGCATTTT. This encodes CASSYIQNLNQPQHF.

The chain recombines TRBV28 with TRBJ1-5; D may be TRBD1 (6 bases). Trimming stripped 1 base from V and 2 bases from J, with 9 bases between. The CDR3 extends over 15 amino acids. CDR1 MDHEN and CDR2 SYDVKM come from the germline V gene. DNA of the CDR3: TGTGCCAGCAGTTTATCGTCAGGGGGCAATCAGCCCCAGCATTTT. It is translated as CASSLSSGGNQPQHF.

This clone was observed a handful of times. V is TRBV28 and J is TRBJ1-2; tentatively, D is TRBD1 (5 bases). The length of the CDR3 is 13 residues. Germline V gives CDR1 MDHEN, CDR2 SYDVKM. V lost 5 bases and J lost 4, with 11 bases in between. The CDR3 DNA follows: TGTGCCAGCAGTGGTGGGACGGCCTATGGCTACACCTTC. It translates to CASSGGTAYGYTF.

The chain links TRBV11-2 to TRBJ2-7; perhaps TRBD2 as D (6 bases). CDR1 SGHAT and CDR2 FQNNGV come from the germline V gene. The V end lost 5 bases, the J end lost 5 bases, and 16 bases lay between the germline ends. The CDR3 sequence is 14 residues long. CDR3 nucleotide sequence: TGTGCCAGCAGCCCGGGACTGCGCTACCACGAGCAGTACTTC. This encodes CASSPGLRYHEQYF.

V gene TRBV5-1 combines with J gene TRBJ2-1, with D possibly called TRBD1 or TRBD2 (5 bases each). Germline V gene sequence: CDR1 SGHRS, CDR2 YFSETQ. The V gene lost 7 bases and the J gene lost 3 bases, with 14 bases spanning the gap. This CDR3 is 14 amino acids long. CDR3 coding DNA: TGCGCCAGCCGAGAGGGGTCCAACTACAATGAGCAGTTCTTC. Encoded protein: CASREGSNYNEQFF.

The chain combines TRBV11-2 with TRBJ2-7, with 7 positions matching TRBD2. The V gene end was trimmed by 5 bases and the J gene end by 2 bases; junction bases not matched to a gene: 12. CDR1 SGHAT and CDR2 FQNNGV come from the germline V gene. The length of the CDR3 is 16 residues. CDR3 DNA: TGTGCCAGCAGCCCGCGGGGGTGGGCCGGGCCCTACGAGCAGTACTTC. This encodes CASSPRGWAGPYEQYF.

This chain links TRBV19 with TRBJ1-3; TRBD1 might be the D (5 bases). CDR1 and CDR2 from the germline V gene are LNHDA and SQIVND (reference sequence). The CDR3 spans 16 residues. The V end was cut by 1 base, the J end by 2 bases, with 12 bases between. This CDR3 reads CASSIATESAGNTIYF. CDR3 bases: TGTGCCAGTAGTATAGCGACAGAGAGCGCTGGAAACACCATATATTTT. Full variable domain (rest looked up from reference TRBV19 and TRBJ1-3): DGGITQSPKYLFRKEGQNVTLSCEQNLNHDAMYWYRQDPGQGLRLIYYSQIVNDFQKGDIAEGYSVSREKKESFPLTVTSAQKNPTAFYLCASSIATESAGNTIYFGEGSWLTVV.

This chain joins TRBV18 and TRBJ2-1; 8 nucleotides match TRBD2. CDR1 is KGHSH and CDR2 is LQKENI in the germline V gene. Unmatched junction bases numbered 14, after V lost 0 bases and J lost 13 bases. The CDR3 runs 16 residues. The CDR3 protein is CASSPPGDSASGGQFF. In nucleotides, the CDR3 is TGTGCCAGCTCACCACCGGGGGATTCCGCGAGCGGGGGACAGTTCTTC. Looking up the rest from reference TRBV18 and TRBJ2-1 gives the full variable domain: NAGVMQNPRHLVRRRGQEARLRCSPMKGHSHVYWYRQLPEEGLKFMVYLQKENIIDESGMPKERFSAEFPKEGPSILRIQQVVRGDSAAYFCASSPPGDSASGGQFFGPGTRLTVL.

The chain carries TRBV28 and TRBJ2-7, with TRBD1 as a possible D gene (6 bases). The V and J ends lost 2 bases and 2 bases respectively, with 7 bases between them. The CDR3 is made up of 13 amino acids. Germline V gives CDR1 MDHEN, CDR2 SYDVKM. DNA for the CDR3: TGTGCCAGCAGTTTAGACAGGACCTACGAGCAGTACTTC. It translates to CASSLDRTYEQYF.

The rearrangement joins TRBV29-1 to TRBJ1-1, with a weak D call TRBD1 (6 bases). The V gene's germline CDR1 is SQVTM and CDR2 ANQGSEA. The CDR3 is 13 residues long. The V end was cut by 4 bases, the J end by 2 bases, with 11 bases between. CDR3 DNA: TGCAGCGTTGTCAGGGGTTTCAACACTGAAGCTTTCTTT. As protein: CSVVRGFNTEAFF.

There are a few counts of this clone. The CDR3: CSGGTQQETQYF. DNA for the CDR3: TGCAGCGGCGGGACACAACAAGAGACCCAGTACTTC. The chain employs TRBV29-1 and TRBJ2-5; tentatively, D is TRBD1 or TRBD2 (6 bases each). From germline, CDR1 is SQVTM and CDR2 ANQGSEA. Trimming removed 7 bases from V and 2 bases from J, with 11 bases in between. The CDR3 is made up of 12 amino acids.

This clone was counted a few times. This chain connects TRBV29-1 to TRBJ2-3, with 7 bases aligning to TRBD2. Per germline, CDR1 SQVTM and CDR2 ANQGSEA. Unmatched junction bases numbered 2, after V lost 7 bases and J lost 4 bases. This CDR3 contains 11 residues. As DNA, the CDR3 is TGCAGCGCTGGGGGGGCAGATACGCAGTATTTT. Protein sequence: CSAGGADTQYF.

As to this clone: Within the sample, other DNA sequences also encode this same CDR3. The V and J genes are TRBV10-3 and TRBJ1-1; tentative D call: TRBD1 (6 bases). The germline V and J ends were trimmed by 6 bases and 1 base, with 12 bases remaining between them. The CDR3 consists of 14 residues. CDR1 ENHRY and CDR2 SYGVKD come from the germline V gene. The CDR3 DNA follows: TGTGCCATCAGCCCCGGACAGTGGAACACTGAAGCTTTCTTT. Translating it yields CAISPGQWNTEAFF.

Written as DNA, the CDR3 is TGTGCCAGCAGCAGATACACAGCGAACACTGAAGCTTTCTTT. Its translation: CASSRYTANTEAFF. This chain uses TRBV27 with TRBJ1-1; no firm D call. Germline V lookup: CDR1 MNHEY, CDR2 SMNVEV (reference sequence). The ends were cut back, 6 bases at V and 1 base at J, with 12 bases in the middle. The CDR3 contains 14 residues.

The V and J genes are TRBV18 and TRBJ2-2; D is possibly TRBD2 (6 bases). From germline, CDR1 is KGHSH and CDR2 LQKENI. The germline V and J ends were trimmed by 3 bases and 4 bases, with 12 bases remaining between them. The CDR3 totals 15 residues. The CDR3 spells CASSPVRESTGELFF. In nucleotides, the CDR3 is TGTGCCAGCTCACCGGTCCGGGAGAGCACCGGGGAGCTGTTTTTT. Looking up the rest from reference TRBV18 and TRBJ2-2 gives the full variable domain: NAGVMQNPRHLVRRRGQEARLRCSPMKGHSHVYWYRQLPEEGLKFMVYLQKENIIDESGMPKERFSAEFPKEGPSILRIQQVVRGDSAAYFCASSPVRESTGELFFGEGSRLTVL.

This chain joins TRBV5-4 and TRBJ2-2; a possible D gene is TRBD2 (6 bases). Germline V CDR1 and CDR2: SGHNT, YYREEE (reference sequence). The V end lost 0 bases, the J end lost 1 base, and 7 bases lay between the germline ends. CDR3 size: 15 residues. CDR3 region: CASSLASVNTGELFF. DNA for the CDR3: TGTGCCAGCAGCTTGGCTAGCGTGAACACCGGGGAGCTGTTTTTT.

This clone appeared once. The rearrangement links TRBV10-3 to TRBJ2-1; 9 bases are a match to TRBD2. The J segment lost 6 bases and the V segment lost 2 bases, leaving 11 bases of the junction unmatched. Looked up from germline, CDR1 is ENHRY and CDR2 is SYGVKD. CDR3 length: 17 residues. CDR3 amino acids: CAISEQSGLAGSNEQFF. The CDR3 DNA sequence: TGTGCCATCAGTGAGCAATCCGGCCTAGCGGGATCCAATGAGCAGTTCTTC.

This clone has a count of ten or more. The V and J genes are TRBV7-9 and TRBJ2-5; possibly TRBD2 for D (6 bases). Trimming left V 5 bases short and J 9 bases short, with 13 bases between. CDR3 size: 12 residues. Germline lookup yields CDR1 SEHNR and CDR2 FQNEAQ (reference sequence). This CDR3 is CASSTPGEAQYF. DNA of the CDR3: TGTGCCAGCAGCACCCCGGGGGAGGCCCAGTACTTC.

The chain uses TRBV14 and TRBJ2-5; D could derive from TRBD1 or TRBD2 (6 bases each). The germline V and J ends were trimmed by 2 bases and 1 base, with 14 bases remaining between them. Germline values: CDR1 SGHDN, CDR2 FVKESK. This CDR3 has 16 amino acids. CDR3 in amino acids: CASSQTGGTFQETQYF. The CDR3 DNA follows: TGTGCCAGCAGCCAAACCGGAGGGACATTCCAAGAGACCCAGTACTTC.

The chain uses TRBV19 and TRBJ1-2; D is ambiguous. The germline gives CDR1 LNHDA, CDR2 SQIVND (reference sequence). This CDR3 comprises 13 residues. Trimming left V 5 bases short and J 4 bases short, with 11 bases between. This chain's CDR3 is CASSPLDVYGYTF. The CDR3 DNA follows: TGTGCCAGTAGTCCGCTTGACGTCTATGGCTACACCTTC.

This clone occurred many times. CDR3 nucleotides: TGTGCCAGCAGTACAATGGGACGGGCAGATACGCAGTATTTT. It yields the protein CASSTMGRADTQYF. The genes are TRBV27 and TRBJ2-3; D is tentatively TRBD1 or TRBD2 (5 bases each). Germline values: CDR1 MNHEY, CDR2 SMNVEV (reference sequence). Trimming cost V 5 bases and J 4 bases, with 13 bases left between them. This CDR3 has 14 residues.

This chain uses TRBV7-9 with TRBJ1-1; D gene unclear. The CDR3 is 14 amino acids. V lost 7 bases and J lost 0, with 12 bases in between. From germline, CDR1 is SEHNR and CDR2 FQNEAQ (reference sequence). The CDR3 region is CASTPLSLNTEAFF. Here the CDR3 DNA reads TGTGCCAGCACCCCTCTGAGCCTGAACACTGAAGCTTTCTTT.

To note about this clone: A read error may produce the germline difference seen at one junction end. This chain connects TRBV29-1 to TRBJ2-7; D is unclear. The germline gives CDR1 SQVTM, CDR2 ANQGSEA. The CDR3 runs to 12 residues. The CDR3 reads CNVVKSSYEQYF. For the CDR3, the DNA is TGCAACGTTGTGAAAAGCTCCTACGAGCAGTACTTC.

A word on this clone: The same CDR3 arises from other DNA sequences in this sample as well. This chain joins TRBV20-1 and TRBJ2-5; D not certain. Germline V gene sequence: CDR1 DFQATT, CDR2 SNEGSKA (reference sequence). This CDR3 is built from 11 residues. Trimming left V 5 bases short and J 5 bases short, with 9 bases between. The CDR3 here is CSAWGGETQYF. The CDR3 DNA reads as TGCAGTGCTTGGGGTGGGGAGACCCAGTACTTC.

This sequence joins TRBV4-1 and TRBJ2-5; 16 bases are shared with TRBD2. The CDR3 length is 18 residues. Germline CDR1 MGHRA, CDR2 YSYEKL. V dropped 0 bases and J dropped 3; count of bases not matched to a gene: 4. The CDR3 nucleotides read TGCGCCAGCAGCCAAGAGATAGGGACTAGCGGGAGGGAAGAGACCCAGTACTTC. It is translated as CASSQEIGTSGREETQYF.

V and J are TRBV2 and TRBJ2-2, with D possibly being TRBD2 (5 bases). The germline gives CDR1 SNHLY, CDR2 FYNNEI. Trimming took off 5 bases at V and 6 bases at J, with 13 bases between the two ends. The CDR3 extends over 14 amino acids. CDR3 nucleotides: TGTGCCAGCAGTTTAGGGCTAGCCGCCGGGGAGCTGTTTTTT. This gives the protein CASSLGLAAGELFF.

V and J are TRBV2 and TRBJ2-6, with D possibly being TRBD1 (6 bases). Trimming removed 5 bases from V and 4 bases from J, with 12 bases in between. CDR1 is SNHLY, CDR2 FYNNEI, per germline. This CDR3 has 15 amino acids. The CDR3 nucleotides read TGTGCCAGCAGTCCTACAGGGCTCGGGGCCAACGTCCTGACTTTC. The encoded protein is CASSPTGLGANVLTF.

The CDR3 sequence is CASSRDRVTYNEQFF. The CDR3 DNA follows: TGTGCCAGCAGCAGGGACAGGGTAACATACAATGAGCAGTTCTTC. The rearrangement links TRBV7-2 to TRBJ2-1; 9 bases agree with TRBD1. The CDR3 length is 15 residues. CDR1 is SGHTA, CDR2 FQGNSA, per germline. The junction had 6 bases not matched to a gene; V was cut back by 5 bases and J by 4 bases.

This chain links TRBV11-2 with TRBJ2-3, with unresolved D. Germline values: CDR1 SGHAT, CDR2 FQNNGV. V was cut by 3 bases and J by 7 bases, with 8 bases left in between. The CDR3 runs to 12 residues. CDR3 DNA sequence: TGTGCCAGCAGCTTGGGTCGGAATACGCAGTATTTT. This codes for CASSLGRNTQYF.

This sequence joins TRBV7-2 and TRBJ2-7, with TRBD2 as a possible D gene (7 bases). V lost 4 bases and J lost 0, with 16 bases in between. The CDR3 has 16 residues. CDR1 and CDR2 from the germline V gene are SGHTA and FQGNSA. The CDR3 is CASSSTGGHLSYEQYF. The DNA of the CDR3 is TGTGCCAGCAGCTCAACCGGGGGGCATCTCTCCTACGAGCAGTACTTC.

This rearrangement joins TRBV6-1 to TRBJ2-5; D possibly corresponds to TRBD2 (6 bases). Germline assignment: CDR1 MNHNS and CDR2 SASEGT. V was cut by 5 bases and J by 1 base, with 11 bases left in between. The CDR3 covers 14 residues. CDR3 sequence reads: CASSKLAFQETQYF. The CDR3 bases are TGTGCCAGCAGTAAGCTAGCGTTCCAAGAGACCCAGTACTTC.